The clone carrying this TCR beta chain was picked up a small number of times. Its antigen is unknown. Germline V gene data show CDR1 as SGHDN and CDR2 as FVKESK. Between the trimmed V and J ends, which lost 0 bases and 0 bases, there was a span of 9 bases. The CDR3 is made up of 15 amino acids. This sample was taken from a study of T cell repertoires in cytomegalovirus infection. Background on the study: Recently described HLA-C-restricted plus well-studied HLA-B-restricted CMV epitopes were used. From public TCR beta signatures came an indication of both CMV infection and matching HLA type. Broader study findings: Clonotypes of TCR beta that were HLA-C-restricted and CMV-specific dominated the ex vivo response. Cumulated frequencies of public TCR beta families served to identify carriers of CMV plus the relevant HLA.

MiXCR was run by TCRdb on the reads, yielding one entry per CDR3 protein. This repertoire shows about 830,000 distinct CDR3 sequences, 32% found once; its top ten account for around 12%. Source: cultured CD8+ T cells from PBMCs, taken from culture after CMV antigen stimulation. The rearrangement joins TRBV14 to TRBJ2-7; D gene uncertain. The origin of this receptor is a human donor in good health (CMV status not recorded). Some clones in this sample may be carry-over from other donors' samples. CDR3 coding DNA: TGTGCCAGCAGCCAAGATTCCGGAAACTCCTACGAGCAGTACTTC. Its translation: CASSQDSGNSYEQYF. Looking up the rest from reference TRBV14 and TRBJ2-7 gives the full variable domain: EAGVTQFPSHSVIEKGQTVTLRCDPISGHDNLYWYRRVMGKEIKFLLHFVKESKQDESGMPNNRFLAERTGGTYSTLKVQPAELEDSGVYFCASSQDSGNSYEQYFGPGTRLTVT.